Reported below is one T cell receptor (beta chain). Its antigen is unknown. V lost 10 bases, J lost 4 bases, and 20 bases lay in between. Germline assignment: CDR1 MNHEY and CDR2 SVGAGI. The CDR3 has 16 residues. Attachment of unique molecular identifiers to individual cDNA molecules was performed. Via MiXCR, TCRdb re-called the 5' RACE reads, giving one row per CDR3 protein. This sample has around 70,000 distinct CDR3 sequences; more than 10% occur once, and the top ten carry about 3.9%. This specimen belongs to a study of early T cells in non-severe SARS-CoV-2 infection. As for the study in general: Chains stayed unpaired after sequencing of bulk RNA from unsorted whole blood.

Findings of the study overall: The matching step, a VDJdb search, favored anti-spike CD8 responses and missed private and CD4 specificities.

Sequenced input: whole blood. V is TRBV6-5 and J is TRBJ1-6; D unclear. The sequence derives from an adult who was a healthcare worker with PCR-confirmed SARS-CoV-2 infection or an uninfected control (not recorded which). This CDR3 is CATSPHRARYNSPLHF. The CDR3 DNA is TGTGCCACCTCACCCCATAGGGCGCGGTATAATTCACCCCTCCACTTT.